The subject of this entry is one T cell receptor beta chain. As yet, its antigen is unknown. This CDR3 spans 17 amino acids. V was trimmed by 1 base and J by 0 bases, leaving 16 bases between them. Germline-derived CDR1 and CDR2 are MNHEY and SMNVEV (reference sequence). This record comes from a study of shared clonotypes between healthy human individuals. Study-level points and caveats: Clonotypes that were shared across a handful of donors made up approximately 5% of naive CD4 clonotypes. Clonotype sharing among donors was thought likely to change with sequencing depth.

Clones were read by immunoSEQ multiplex PCR, and TCRdb kept only the in-frame ones, dropping some. The table lists over a million clones, 75% to 85% of them singletons. The sequencing input was memory CD4+ T cells from PBMCs. Subset meaning: CD45RA-negative fraction. This clonotype originated in a man between 18 and 29 years old in good health. Some clones in this sample may be carry-over from other donors' samples. The J gene is TRBJ2-7, the V gene TRBV27, with D maybe TRBD2 (6 bases). CDR3 nucleotides: TGTGCCAGCAGTTTATTCGGGGGATGGAGGAGCTCCTACGAGCAGTACTTC. Translation: CASSLFGGWRSSYEQYF.